The clone carrying this T cell receptor (beta chain) was counted between two and nine times. No antigen is known for it. Other nucleotide sequences in the sample specify the same CDR3. The data stem from a study of T cell responses to AZD1222 COVID-19 vaccine. Findings and caveats of the study: With dominance at 160-218 and 743-854, vaccine-associated CD4 TCRs spanned spike. Reportedly, close to half of spike-specific TCRs are directed against unmutated variant regions. The study found Spike-specific TCR breadth and depth rose after two AZD1222 doses.

Produced via immunoSEQ multiplex PCR; TCRdb's table is partial and in-frame only. The sample lists about 75,000 clones, about 87% occurring once. Germline assignment: CDR1 SGHTA and CDR2 FQGTGA. The CDR3 has 16 amino acids. V shed 2 bases and J 5 bases; nucleotides not matched to a gene: 4. Specimen: peripheral blood, collected 28 days after the second dose of the MenACWY control vaccine. The chain combines TRBV7-3 with TRBJ2-2; 11 bases are a match to TRBD2. This TCR was sampled from an adult who received the MenACWY meningococcal vaccine as a control. CDR3 bases: TGTGCCAGCAGCTTAGGTCTAGCGGGGGGAACCGGGGAGCTGTTTTTT. This gives the protein CASSLGLAGGTGELFF. The entire variable domain, with the rest obtained from reference TRBV7-3 and TRBJ2-2, is as follows: GAGVSQTPSNKVTEKGKYVELRCDPISGHTALYWYRQSLGQGPEFLIYFQGTGAADDSGLPNDRFFAVRPEGSVSTLKIQRTERGDSAVYLCASSLGLAGGTGELFFGEGSRLTVL.